Presented here are 29 T cell receptor beta chains from one specimen sequenced in a study of technical replicates of blood from a handful of donors. Libraries were prepared by immunoSEQ multiplex PCR; TCRdb keeps only in-frame clonotypes and omits some of them. The sample has fewer than 15,000 clones, approximately 80% seen once. Sequenced sample: PBMCs. Every receptor here comes from a human donor in good health.

The V gene is TRBV5-1, the J gene TRBJ2-5; 9 bases are shared with TRBD2. The J call may be in error: the DNA end matches TRBJ2-7 better. Germline V gene data show CDR1 as SGHRS and CDR2 as YFSETQ. The CDR3 extends over 14 amino acids. The CDR3 loop reads CASSLLAGPNEQYF. DNA of the CDR3: TGCGCCAGCAGCTTACTAGCGGGCCCAAACGAGCAGTACTTC.

The chain joins TRBV12-5 to TRBJ2-3, with TRBD2 matching over 7 bases. Trimming removed 4 bases from V and 4 bases from J; junction bases left unmatched: 5. The CDR3 is 14 amino acids. CDR1 is LGHNT and CDR2 is FRNRAP in the germline V gene. This chain's CDR3 is CASGSRLAADTQYF. DNA for the CDR3: TGTGCTAGTGGTTCCCGACTAGCTGCAGATACGCAGTATTTT.

V gene TRBV6-1 combines with J gene TRBJ1-5; D perhaps matches TRBD1 (5 bases). This CDR3 is built from 15 residues. V was pared by 8 bases and J by 6 bases, with 20 bases between. Looked up from germline, CDR1 is MNHNS and CDR2 is SASEGT. As DNA, the CDR3 is TGTGCCAGCGCATGGGACTGGGTACGTGGTCAGCCCCAGCATTTT. This codes for CASAWDWVRGQPQHF.

This clone occurred once. The final CDR3 position lacks the conserved phenylalanine or tryptophan, pointing to a likely read error. The V and J genes are TRBV10-1 and TRBJ2-7; possibly TRBD1 for D (5 bases). The CDR3 loop spans 16 amino acids. V was cut by 2 bases and J by 4 bases, with 18 bases left in between. Germline V gene lookup returns CDR1 WNHNN and CDR2 SYGVQD (reference sequence). CDR3 nucleotides: TGCGCCAGCAGTGAGGGGGAAGGGGTCCACCCATACGAGCAGTACCTC. Its protein product is CASSEGEGVHPYEQYL.

The V gene is TRBV5-1, the J gene TRBJ1-3, with TRBD1 identical over 7 bases. The junction had 5 bases not matched to a gene; V was cut back by 1 base and J by 4 bases. The CDR3 runs to 15 residues. Germline V gene data show CDR1 as SGHRS and CDR2 as YFSETQ. The CDR3 DNA sequence: TGCGCCAGCAGCTTGAATGCAGGGGGAGGAAACACCATATATTTT. Protein: CASSLNAGGGNTIYF.

This clone was detected a few times. V gene TRBV19 combines with J gene TRBJ1-5; D is undetermined. There are 15 residues in the CDR3. Germline values: CDR1 LNHDA, CDR2 SQIVND (reference sequence). Trimming stripped 6 bases from V and 0 bases from J, with 12 bases between. The CDR3 region has the DNA TGTGCCAGTAGCTCGGGTTGGTATAGCAATCAGCCCCAGCATTTT. This encodes CASSSGWYSNQPQHF.

The V and J genes are TRBV27 and TRBJ2-1; TRBD2 agrees at 11 bases. Germline trimming cut 6 bases from V and 4 bases from J; bases unmatched to any gene: 14. Germline V gene sequence: CDR1 MNHEY, CDR2 SMNVEV (reference sequence). This CDR3 is 18 amino acids long. The DNA for the CDR3 is TGTGCCAGCAGCAAAGCCGCTAGCGGGAGGCCGGGGTACAATGAGCAGTTCTTC. As protein: CASSKAASGRPGYNEQFF.

The chain links TRBV11-2 to TRBJ2-7, with D hard to call. V was clipped by 0 bases and J by 5 bases, with 5 bases between them. Germline V CDR1 and CDR2: SGHAT, FQNNGV. The CDR3 has 12 residues. CDR3 sequence (DNA): TGTGCCAGCAGCTTAGATGGCCACGAGCAGTACTTC. This gives the protein CASSLDGHEQYF.

This clone was observed once. The V call is TRBV7-6, the J call TRBJ2-2; 12 bases match TRBD2. V gave up 5 bases and J gave up 5 bases; unmatched junction bases: 3. The CDR3 sequence is 15 residues long. From germline, CDR1 is SGHVS and CDR2 FNYEAQ. CDR3 loop: CASSPTSGSTGELFF. In DNA, the CDR3 is TGTGCCAGCAGCCCGACTAGCGGGAGTACCGGGGAGCTGTTTTTT.

The chain couples TRBV29-1 to TRBJ1-2; no reliable D call. CDR1 is SQVTM and CDR2 is ANQGSEA in the germline V gene. CDR3 size: 11 residues. V gave up 5 bases and J gave up 2 bases, with 6 bases separating them. Here the CDR3 reads CSVNSNYGYTF. The CDR3 DNA reads TGCAGCGTTAACAGCAACTATGGCTACACCTTC.

This clone was observed a single time. This chain links TRBV19 with TRBJ2-1; 9 nucleotides align to TRBD2. CDR3 length equals 16 residues. V gave up 5 bases and J gave up 8 bases; unmatched junction bases: 13. Germline CDR1 and CDR2: LNHDA and SQIVND (reference sequence). The CDR3 DNA is TGTGCCAGTAGTTCCCGGACTAGCGTGAACGCCGATGAGCAGTTCTTC. Residues: CASSSRTSVNADEQFF.

The chain couples TRBV6-5 to TRBJ2-3, with a weak D call TRBD2 (5 bases). Per the germline V gene, CDR1 is MNHEY and CDR2 is SVGAGI. Trimming cost V 6 bases and J 2 bases, with 15 bases left between them. The length of the CDR3 is 15 residues. Here the CDR3 DNA reads TGTGCCAGCAGCCTGAGGGTCGAAACCACAGATACGCAGTATTTT. Amino acids: CASSLRVETTDTQYF.

CDR3 protein: CASQRDNSYEQYF. The DNA for the CDR3 is TGTGCCAGCCAGAGGGACAACTCCTACGAGCAGTACTTC. The V and J genes are TRBV25-1 and TRBJ2-7; the D gene is possibly TRBD1 (6 bases). The ends were cut back, 8 bases at V and 0 bases at J, with 11 bases in the middle. The CDR3 has 13 amino acids. CDR1 and CDR2 from the germline V gene are MGHDK and SYGVNS.

The chain carries TRBV11-2 and TRBJ2-1; 7 nucleotides align to TRBD2. The CDR3 sequence is 16 residues long. Germline CDR1 and CDR2: SGHAT and FQNNGV. The ends lost 0 bases at V and 6 bases at J; junction bases unmatched: 8. This CDR3 is CASSLDGGSGVNEQFF. The CDR3 nucleotides are TGTGCCAGCAGCTTAGACGGCGGGAGCGGGGTCAATGAGCAGTTCTTC.

The rearrangement uses TRBV13 and TRBJ2-3; TRBD1 matches at 7 bases. In germline, CDR1 is PRHDT, CDR2 FYEKMQ (reference sequence). J was trimmed by 6 bases and V by 3 bases; bases with no gene match: 6. The CDR3 has 14 residues. CDR3: CASSFRGGRDTQYF. The CDR3 region has the DNA TGTGCCAGCAGCTTTAGAGGGGGCCGGGATACGCAGTATTTT.

The chain employs TRBV10-2 and TRBJ1-1, with 7 positions matching TRBD1. V dropped 7 bases and J dropped 7; count of bases not matched to a gene: 3. The V gene's germline CDR1 is WSHSY and CDR2 SAAADI. This CDR3 comprises 11 residues. CDR3 sequence: CASTQGVEAFF. In DNA form, the CDR3 reads TGCGCCAGCACCCAGGGGGTTGAAGCTTTCTTT.

The chain uses TRBV5-1 and TRBJ2-7, with D possibly being TRBD1 (6 bases). The CDR3 runs to 14 residues. The germline V gene encodes CDR1 SGHRS and CDR2 YFSETQ. Between the trimmed V and J ends, which lost 2 bases and 5 bases, there was a span of 14 bases. The CDR3 is CASSLWTEAHEQYF. The CDR3 nucleotides read TGCGCCAGCAGCTTATGGACAGAGGCCCACGAGCAGTACTTC.

The chain recombines TRBV11-3 with TRBJ2-2; TRBD2 is a possible D gene (6 bases). The CDR3 sequence is 16 residues long. Deletions cut 0 bases from V and 1 base from J, with 9 bases between. The germline V gene encodes CDR1 SGHNT and CDR2 YENEEA. The CDR3 here is CASSLDGGVNTGELFF. In nucleotides, the CDR3 is TGTGCCAGCAGCTTAGACGGAGGGGTGAACACCGGGGAGCTGTTTTTT.

V is TRBV6-5 and J is TRBJ2-6; D call uncertain. This CDR3 is 15 amino acids long. Germline values: CDR1 MNHEY, CDR2 SVGAGI. V gave up 5 bases and J gave up 4 bases, with 12 bases separating them. The CDR3 reads CASSGRSAGANVLTF. The CDR3 region has the DNA TGTGCCAGCAGTGGCAGGTCCGCCGGGGCCAACGTCCTGACTTTC.

The sample holds one count of this clone. The chain uses TRBV6-1 and TRBJ2-5; no clear D. V shed 6 bases and J shed 1 base, with 12 bases lying between them. Germline CDR1 reads MNHNS; CDR2 reads SASEGT. The CDR3 has 14 amino acids. DNA of the CDR3: TGTGCCAGCAGAACCACGTACAGCCAAGAGACCCAGTACTTC. Amino acid sequence: CASRTTYSQETQYF.

The chain carries TRBV19 and TRBJ2-7; 13 bases fit TRBD2. Germline assignment: CDR1 LNHDA and CDR2 SQIVND (reference sequence). V was pared by 3 bases and J by 3 bases, with 5 bases of the junction left unmatched. This CDR3 has 16 residues. The CDR3 DNA is TGTGCCAGTAGTATCCCCGGGACTAGCGGGAACTACGAGCAGTACTTC. The encoded protein is CASSIPGTSGNYEQYF.

The V call is TRBV5-4, the J call TRBJ2-1; D is possibly TRBD2 (5 bases). V was cut by 0 bases and J by 10 bases, with 20 bases left in between. The CDR3 is 16 residues long. Germline loops: CDR1 SGHNT, CDR2 YYREEE (reference sequence). Here the CDR3 reads CASSLGGWIGVREQFF. The CDR3, as DNA: TGTGCCAGCAGCTTGGGTGGTTGGATCGGGGTTAGGGAGCAGTTCTTC.

The J gene is TRBJ1-5, the V gene TRBV19; D is perhaps TRBD1 (5 bases). Per the germline V gene, CDR1 is LNHDA and CDR2 is SQIVND (reference sequence). The CDR3 is 16 amino acids. Trimming took off 2 bases at V and 7 bases at J, with 18 bases between the two ends. The DNA for the CDR3 is TGTGCCAGTAGTATATCCCCGGGGACTTCAGGGCAGCCCCAGCATTTT. This encodes CASSISPGTSGQPQHF. The entire variable domain, with the rest obtained from reference TRBV19 and TRBJ1-5, is as follows: DGGITQSPKYLFRKEGQNVTLSCEQNLNHDAMYWYRQDPGQGLRLIYYSQIVNDFQKGDIAEGYSVSREKKESFPLTVTSAQKNPTAFYLCASSISPGTSGQPQHFGDGTRLSIL.

J is TRBJ2-3 and V is TRBV5-4; tentative D call: TRBD2 (5 bases). The CDR3 is made up of 13 amino acids. Germline values: CDR1 SGHNT, CDR2 YYREEE (reference sequence). V was trimmed by 4 bases and J by 2 bases, leaving 8 bases between them. The CDR3 DNA sequence: TGTGCCAGCAGCCAGGACTTCACAGATACGCAGTATTTT. Its protein product is CASSQDFTDTQYF.

This clone occurred once. The rearrangement links TRBV6-6 to TRBJ2-1, with 8 bases lining up with TRBD1. Losses at the gene ends were 6 bases for V and 13 bases for J; bases not matched to a gene: 11. In germline, CDR1 is MNHNY, CDR2 SVGAGI (reference sequence). The CDR3 is 13 residues long. The CDR3 here is CASSPDRVSLQFF. CDR3 coding DNA: TGTGCCAGCAGCCCGGACAGGGTTTCGCTTCAGTTCTTC.

This clone was counted between two and nine times. The chain couples TRBV9 to TRBJ2-2; possible D gene TRBD1, 5 bases. The germline V gene encodes CDR1 SGDLS and CDR2 YYNGEE. The CDR3 consists of 16 residues. V dropped 4 bases and J dropped 1 base, with 14 bases sitting between them. CDR3 DNA: TGTGCCAGCAGCAAGACAGTGGACATGAACACCGGGGAGCTGTTTTTT. Amino acids: CASSKTVDMNTGELFF.

This chain connects TRBV11-2 to TRBJ2-3; the match to TRBD2 covers 8 bases. The CDR3 sequence is 16 residues long. Trimming cost V 6 bases and J 7 bases; bases outside gene matches: 15. CDR1 is SGHAT, CDR2 FQNNGV, per germline. CDR3 sequence reads: CASRLFSGSGVNTQYF. The CDR3 DNA is TGTGCCAGCAGGCTATTCAGCGGGAGCGGGGTCAATACGCAGTATTTT.

This rearrangement joins TRBV2 to TRBJ2-1; D call uncertain. Germline V CDR1 and CDR2: SNHLY, FYNNEI. V lost 3 bases and J 10 bases, leaving 10 bases between the germline ends. CDR3 length: 12 residues. CDR3 nucleotide sequence: TGTGCCAGCAGTGAGGTCAGGCCCGAGCAGTTCTTC. Translation: CASSEVRPEQFF.

This clone was detected only a few times. This chain uses TRBV15 with TRBJ2-3, with TRBD2 matching over 11 bases. J gave up 4 bases and V 5 bases, and 8 bases lay outside the gene matches. The CDR3 contains 16 residues. Germline loops: CDR1 LNHNV, CDR2 YYDKDF (reference sequence). The CDR3 DNA sequence: TGTGCCACCAGCCCTACTAGCGGGAGTGGCGCAGATACGCAGTATTTT. Translating it yields CATSPTSGSGADTQYF.